The 17 T cell receptor beta chains presented below share a single source sample, sequenced in a study of blood T cell repertoires in COVID-19. TCRdb's copy holds only in-frame clones and misses some; the assay was immunoSEQ multiplex PCR. The table shows more than 85,000 clones, with around four fifths occurring only once. Sequencing input: peripheral blood. Receptors originate from a human donor in a cohort sampled during active COVID-19.

V and J are TRBV11-2 and TRBJ1-1; 9 bases align to TRBD1. Germline V gene lookup returns CDR1 SGHAT and CDR2 FQNNGV. V gave up 5 bases and J gave up 11 bases; unmatched junction bases: 6. The CDR3 contains 12 residues. CDR3: CASSRDRERAFF. The DNA of the CDR3 is TGTGCCAGCAGCCGGGACAGGGAGAGGGCTTTCTTT.

The chain has TRBV5-1 and TRBJ1-3; tentatively, D is TRBD1 (6 bases). The germline V and J ends were trimmed by 1 base and 1 base, with 12 bases remaining between them. Germline V gives CDR1 SGHRS, CDR2 YFSETQ. The CDR3 is made up of 16 amino acids. CDR3 residues: CASSLTGSRSGNTIYF. The CDR3 nucleotides are TGCGCCAGCAGCTTGACAGGGAGCCGGTCTGGAAACACCATATATTTT.

V usage is TRBV11-3 and J usage is TRBJ1-1; D is unclear. The CDR3 runs 16 residues. Germline CDR1 reads SGHNT; CDR2 reads YENEEA. Trimming shortened V by 4 bases and J by 0 bases, and 15 bases separated the two germline ends. The CDR3 is CASSSPTRRVNTEAFF. In DNA, the CDR3 is TGTGCCAGCAGCTCGCCTACCCGTCGGGTGAACACTGAAGCTTTCTTT.

V and J are TRBV2 and TRBJ1-2; 8 nucleotides line up with TRBD1. Unmatched junction bases numbered 5, after V lost 6 bases and J lost 8 bases. The CDR3 totals 12 residues. Germline V lookup: CDR1 SNHLY, CDR2 FYNNEI. CDR3 sequence (DNA): TGTGCCAGCAGAGAGACAGGGGCGGGCTACACCTTC. Protein product: CASRETGAGYTF.

The chain carries TRBV5-4 and TRBJ2-5; D perhaps matches TRBD2 (5 bases). The CDR3 has 13 amino acids. Trimming removed 2 bases from V and 5 bases from J, with 10 bases in between. Germline CDR1 reads SGHNT; CDR2 reads YYREEE (reference sequence). CDR3 protein: CASSFRGWETQYF. In DNA, the CDR3 is TGTGCCAGCAGCTTTCGGGGTTGGGAGACCCAGTACTTC. The entire variable domain, with the rest obtained from reference TRBV5-4 and TRBJ2-5, is as follows: ETGVTQSPTHLIKTRGQQVTLRCSSQSGHNTVSWYQQALGQGPQFIFQYYREEENGRGNFPPRFSGLQFPNYSSELNVNALELDDSALYLCASSFRGWETQYFGPGTRLLVL.

The V call is TRBV2, the J call TRBJ1-5; the match to TRBD1 covers 8 bases. The CDR3 contains 15 residues. After removal of 5 bases from V and 0 bases from J, the junction contained 3 bases not matched to a gene. The germline V gene has CDR1 SNHLY and CDR2 FYNNEI. The DNA of the CDR3 is TGTGCCAGCAGTTCACAGGGGGGTAGCAATCAGCCCCAGCATTTT. Protein product: CASSSQGGSNQPQHF.

The chain has TRBV4-1 and TRBJ1-5; no clear D. The CDR3 has 13 amino acids. Germline V gene data show CDR1 as MGHRA and CDR2 as YSYEKL. Trimming cost V 2 bases and J 7 bases, with 9 bases left between them. The CDR3 region has the DNA TGCGCCAGCAGCCAAACCGGTTGGCAGCCCCAGCATTTT. Its translation: CASSQTGWQPQHF.

The gene calls are TRBV4-2 and TRBJ1-1; D may be TRBD1 (6 bases). Per the germline V gene, CDR1 is LGHNA and CDR2 is YNFKEQ. This CDR3 is built from 13 residues. V gave up 3 bases and J gave up 4 bases, with 9 bases separating them. This CDR3 is CASSQQQGTEAFF. Here the CDR3 DNA reads TGTGCCAGCAGCCAGCAACAGGGCACTGAAGCTTTCTTT.

This sequence joins TRBV5-1 and TRBJ2-2; D not resolved. The CDR3 runs to 14 residues. CDR1 is SGHRS and CDR2 is YFSETQ in the germline V gene. With 4 bases removed from V and 5 bases from J, the gap between germline ends came to 12 bases. CDR3 amino acids: CASSKPPETGELFF. The DNA of the CDR3 is TGCGCCAGCAGCAAGCCGCCCGAAACCGGGGAGCTGTTTTTT.

J is TRBJ2-1 and V is TRBV5-1; TRBD2 aligns across 11 bases. CDR3 size: 15 residues. The germline V gene encodes CDR1 SGHRS and CDR2 YFSETQ. Trimming removed 2 bases from V and 9 bases from J; junction bases left unmatched: 7. Here the CDR3 reads CASSLLAGADGEQFF. In DNA, the CDR3 is TGCGCCAGCAGCTTACTAGCGGGGGCCGACGGTGAGCAGTTCTTC.

V usage is TRBV5-1 and J usage is TRBJ2-7; 11 bases match TRBD1. V lost 4 bases to trimming and J lost 2 bases; unmatched junction nucleotides: 8. The germline gives CDR1 SGHRS, CDR2 YFSETQ. This CDR3 spans 16 amino acids. The CDR3 DNA reads as TGCGCCAGCAGCCCCCAGGGGACAGGGGGGGCCTACGAGCAGTACTTC. Its protein product is CASSPQGTGGAYEQYF.

This sequence joins TRBV4-3 and TRBJ1-6, with D hard to call. The germline V gene has CDR1 LGHNA and CDR2 YSLEER. The length of the CDR3 is 14 residues. The ends were cut back, 0 bases at V and 7 bases at J, with 7 bases in the middle. In DNA, the CDR3 is TGCGCCAGCAGCCAAGAGACTCCGAATTCACCCCTCCACTTT. Its protein product is CASSQETPNSPLHF.

CDR3 sequence: CASSSTGNLEQYF. The CDR3 DNA reads TGTGCCAGCTCATCGACCGGGAACCTCGAGCAGTACTTC. The rearrangement links TRBV18 to TRBJ2-7; the D gene is possibly TRBD2 (5 bases). CDR3 size: 13 residues. CDR1 KGHSH and CDR2 LQKENI come from the germline V gene. The germline V and J ends were trimmed by 5 bases and 6 bases, with 14 bases remaining between them.

The V gene is TRBV7-8, the J gene TRBJ2-7; 7 bases map to TRBD2. Germline values: CDR1 SGHVS, CDR2 FQNEAQ. V trimming: 5 bases; J trimming: 3 bases; junction bases outside the gene matches: 7. There are 14 residues in the CDR3. The CDR3 DNA sequence: TGTGCCAGCAGCCGAGAGGCGGGGGACTACGAGCAGTACTTC. This encodes CASSREAGDYEQYF. Drawing the rest from reference TRBV7-8 and TRBJ2-7, the complete variable domain is GAGVSQSPRYKVAKRGQDVALRCDPISGHVSLFWYQQALGQGPEFLTYFQNEAQLDKSGLPSDRFFAERPEGSVSTLKIQRTQQEDSAVYLCASSREAGDYEQYFGPGTRLTVT.

This chain joins TRBV7-9 and TRBJ2-7; 7 bases are shared with TRBD1. This CDR3 comprises 16 residues. J gave up 5 bases and V 4 bases, and 14 bases lay outside the gene matches. Germline values: CDR1 SEHNR, CDR2 FQNEAQ (reference sequence). CDR3 nucleotides: TGTGCCAGCAGCTCCCTATTCCGCAGGGGGTGGAACGAGCAGTACTTC. Its translation is CASSSLFRRGWNEQYF.

This rearrangement joins TRBV6-5 to TRBJ1-2; 7 positions match TRBD1. Germline CDR1 MNHEY, CDR2 SVGAGI. V lost 2 bases to trimming and J lost 9 bases; unmatched junction nucleotides: 6. The CDR3 has 13 residues. In DNA form, the CDR3 reads TGTGCCAGCAGTTACACGCGACAGGGTAGCTACACCTTC. It translates to CASSYTRQGSYTF.

This chain's CDR3 is CASSQARGRGAQETQYF. The CDR3 nucleotides are TGTGCCAGCAGCCAAGCGAGGGGGAGGGGAGCGCAAGAGACCCAGTACTTC. The chain has TRBV3-1 (or the pseudogene TRBV3-2) and TRBJ2-5, with D perhaps matching TRBD2 (7 bases). Germline CDR1 reads LGHDT; CDR2 reads YNNKEL (reference sequence). Trimming removed 1 base from V and 2 bases from J, with 17 bases in between. The CDR3 runs 17 residues.